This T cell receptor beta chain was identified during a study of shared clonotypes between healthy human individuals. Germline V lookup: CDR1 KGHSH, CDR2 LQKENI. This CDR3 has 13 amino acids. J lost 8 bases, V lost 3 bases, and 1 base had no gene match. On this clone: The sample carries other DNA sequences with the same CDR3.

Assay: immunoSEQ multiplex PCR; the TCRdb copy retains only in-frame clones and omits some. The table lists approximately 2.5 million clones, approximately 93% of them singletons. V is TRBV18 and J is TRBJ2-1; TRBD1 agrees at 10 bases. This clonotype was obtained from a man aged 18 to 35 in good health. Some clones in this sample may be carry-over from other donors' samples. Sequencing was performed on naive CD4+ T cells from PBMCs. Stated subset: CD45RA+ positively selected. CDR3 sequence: CASSPGTGDEQFF. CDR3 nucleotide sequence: TGTGCCAGCTCACCGGGGACAGGGGATGAGCAGTTCTTC.